Detailed here is one T cell receptor (beta chain). Its antigen remains unidentified. The sample's time point: new active TB diagnosis, blood taken before or within 7 days of starting treatment. Profiled with immunoSEQ multiplex PCR; TCRdb holds only in-frame clones, not every one. In the table there are 25,000 to 35,000 clones, about 91% of which are singletons. The data were obtained in a study of T cells in tuberculosis. Study-level points and caveats: GMM-specific TCRs were nearer to active tuberculosis alpha repertoires, suggesting expansion.

Trimming at V came to 7 bases and at J to 10 bases, leaving 12 bases not matched to a gene. The CDR3 is 16 amino acids. The germline CDR1 and CDR2 sequences are MDHEN and SYDVKM. This sample comprised PBMCs, obtained at tuberculosis diagnosis. This TCR derives from an adult with tuberculosis. The genes are TRBV28 and TRBJ2-1, with 14 bases matching TRBD2. CDR3 sequence (DNA): TGTGCCAGCATCCCTGGGGGACTAGCGGGAGATGGGGAGCAGTTCTTC. Protein sequence: CASIPGGLAGDGEQFF.